These 21 T cell receptor beta chains share one sample of origin, sequenced in a study of T cell changes during pregnancy in multiple sclerosis. Data came from immunoSEQ multiplex PCR; TCRdb stores just in-frame clones and leaves some out. The sample holds some 41,000 clones, approximately 91% seen once. Sequencing was done on a sample of PBMCs (not recorded whether the cells were cultured). The receptor source for this set is a female donor with multiple sclerosis, enrolled in a pregnancy study.

The J gene is TRBJ2-1, the V gene TRBV7-2; 7 nucleotides agree with TRBD2. This CDR3 comprises 12 residues. The V and J ends lost 8 bases and 11 bases, in that order; junction bases with no gene match: 9. The germline V gene has CDR1 SGHTA and CDR2 FQGNSA. CDR3 amino acids: CASRFCGGKQFF. Here the CDR3 DNA reads TGTGCCAGCCGTTTTTGCGGGGGTAAGCAGTTCTTC.

This clone was seen a single time. The chain is built from TRBV6-1 and TRBJ1-2, with D perhaps matching TRBD1 (5 bases). The germline CDR1 and CDR2 sequences are MNHNS and SASEGT. The CDR3 has 14 amino acids. Trimming removed 4 bases at V and 6 bases at J, with 15 bases between. For the CDR3, the DNA is TGTGCCAGCAGTGCTAGGAGGGGAAGTGATGGCTACACCTTC. This encodes CASSARRGSDGYTF.

This chain joins TRBV5-4 and TRBJ1-3, with 9 bases identical to TRBD1. The germline V gene encodes CDR1 SGHNT and CDR2 YYREEE (reference sequence). The CDR3 sequence is 16 residues long. V was clipped by 4 bases and J by 7 bases; unmatched bases: 12. CDR3 DNA sequence: TGTGCCAGCAGCGGGGCGTTGGGACAGGGTGAGAACACCATATATTTT. Amino acid sequence: CASSGALGQGENTIYF.

J is TRBJ2-7 and V is TRBV18, with D possibly being TRBD1 (6 bases). This CDR3 region has 16 residues. Per the germline V gene, CDR1 is KGHSH and CDR2 is LQKENI. The V end lost 1 base, the J end lost 4 bases, and 17 bases lay between the germline ends. This chain's CDR3 is CASSPQETGGHYEQYF. CDR3 coding DNA: TGTGCCAGCTCACCACAAGAGACAGGCGGACATTACGAGCAGTACTTC.

The gene calls are TRBV27 and TRBJ1-1; the D is unclear. Deletions cut 7 bases from V and 0 bases from J, with 21 bases between. The CDR3 runs 17 residues. CDR1 and CDR2 from the germline V gene are MNHEY and SMNVEV (reference sequence). The CDR3 is CASMARSSQSMNTEAFF. CDR3 coding DNA: TGTGCCAGCATGGCTAGGTCCTCGCAGAGCATGAACACTGAAGCTTTCTTT.

The V gene is TRBV27, the J gene TRBJ2-7, with TRBD2 identical over 7 bases. This CDR3 is built from 11 residues. J lost 7 bases, V lost 4 bases, and 1 base had no gene match. The V gene's germline CDR1 is MNHEY and CDR2 SMNVEV (reference sequence). CDR3 loop: CASSWGGEQYF. DNA for the CDR3: TGTGCCAGCAGTTGGGGGGGAGAGCAGTACTTC.

The chain employs TRBV27 and TRBJ2-5, with unresolved D. V shed 5 bases and J shed 5 bases, with 18 bases lying between them. Germline CDR1 is MNHEY and CDR2 is SMNVEV (reference sequence). The CDR3 has 15 amino acids. DNA of the CDR3: TGTGCCAGCAGTGGCCGACTCGTATCGGGTGAGACCCAGTACTTC. This encodes CASSGRLVSGETQYF.

The gene calls are TRBV7-3 and TRBJ2-3; a weak D match, TRBD1 (5 bases). Germline loops: CDR1 SGHTA, CDR2 FQGTGA. Trimming cost V 5 bases and J 6 bases, with 15 bases left between them. The CDR3 extends over 14 amino acids. CDR3 in amino acids: CASSLRGGADTQYF. The CDR3 region has the DNA TGTGCCAGCAGCCTACGCGGTGGGGCGGATACGCAGTATTTT.

The genes are TRBV2 and TRBJ2-3, with 9 bases lining up with TRBD1. CDR1 SNHLY and CDR2 FYNNEI come from the germline V gene. J gave up 5 bases and V 5 bases, and 5 bases lay outside the gene matches. CDR3 length equals 14 residues. CDR3 residues: CASSTRDRVDTQYF. The CDR3 DNA reads TGTGCCAGCAGTACCCGGGACAGGGTAGATACGCAGTATTTT.

V and J are TRBV30 and TRBJ2-2; no firm D call. CDR1 and CDR2 (germline): GTSNPN, SVGIG (reference sequence). V shed 4 bases and J shed 1 base, with 4 bases lying between them. This CDR3 region has 12 residues. The CDR3 loop is CAWNMNTGELFF. CDR3 in DNA: TGTGCCTGGAATATGAACACCGGGGAGCTGTTTTTT.

The gene calls are TRBV9 and TRBJ1-2; D is uncertain. This CDR3 has 15 amino acids. Trimming removed 0 bases at V and 5 bases at J, with 14 bases between. The V gene's germline CDR1 is SGDLS and CDR2 YYNGEE. The CDR3 here is CASSVATDTAYGYTF. CDR3 in DNA: TGTGCCAGCAGCGTAGCTACGGATACAGCTTATGGCTACACCTTC.

The CDR3: CASSLGQEDNEQFF. CDR3 DNA: TGCGCCAGCAGCTTAGGACAGGAGGACAATGAGCAGTTCTTC. This chain connects TRBV5-1 to TRBJ2-1, with 7 positions matching TRBD1. CDR3 length: 14 amino acids. Per the germline V gene, CDR1 is SGHRS and CDR2 is YFSETQ. The J segment lost 5 bases and the V segment lost 2 bases, leaving 4 bases of the junction unmatched.

This clone was detected once. This chain's CDR3 is CASSLRKGGIFYNEQFF. The CDR3 DNA reads TGTGCCAGCAGCTTACGGAAAGGTGGTATTTTCTACAATGAGCAGTTCTTC. The chain couples TRBV7-2 to TRBJ2-1, with D uncertain. The CDR3 has 17 residues. The germline V and J ends were trimmed by 2 bases and 3 bases, with 17 bases remaining between them. From germline, CDR1 is SGHTA and CDR2 FQGNSA.

The gene calls are TRBV27 and TRBJ1-4; 10 positions match TRBD1. CDR1 and CDR2 from the germline V gene are MNHEY and SMNVEV (reference sequence). CDR3 length: 14 amino acids. V gave up 4 bases and J gave up 8 bases; unmatched junction bases: 4. The CDR3 DNA sequence: TGTGCCAGCAGTTGGGGGACAGGGGAAGAAAAACTGTTTTTT. Translated, it gives CASSWGTGEEKLFF.

The chain employs TRBV11-2 and TRBJ1-5; TRBD1 is a possible D gene (6 bases). The ends were cut back, 3 bases at V and 6 bases at J, with 9 bases in the middle. The germline CDR1 and CDR2 sequences are SGHAT and FQNNGV. This CDR3 has 13 residues. Here the CDR3 DNA reads TGTGCCAGCAGCTTCCAGGGGCCTCAGCCCCAGCATTTT. Translation gives CASSFQGPQPQHF. The whole variable domain, filled in from reference TRBV11-2 and TRBJ1-5, reads EAGVAQSPRYKIIEKRQSVAFWCNPISGHATLYWYQQILGQGPKLLIQFQNNGVVDDSQLPKDRFSAERLKGVDSTLKIQPAKLEDSAVYLCASSFQGPQPQHFGDGTRLSIL.

CDR3 DNA: TGCAGTGCTAGACCCGCTTTCTTT. Amino acid sequence: CSARPAFF. This chain uses TRBV20-1 with TRBJ1-1; D is undetermined. CDR3 size: 8 residues. Germline-derived CDR1 and CDR2 are DFQATT and SNEGSKA (reference sequence). V shed 2 bases and J shed 11 bases, with 3 bases lying between them.

The gene calls are TRBV28 and TRBJ1-4; D is undetermined. The CDR3 covers 13 residues. The V gene lost 10 bases and the J gene lost 0 bases, with 9 bases spanning the gap. Germline-derived CDR1 and CDR2 are MDHEN and SYDVKM. The DNA of the CDR3 is TGTGCCACCGCCGGGGCAACTAATGAAAAACTGTTTTTT. This translates into CATAGATNEKLFF.

This clone was counted once. The chain couples TRBV19 to TRBJ1-1; 7 nucleotides agree with TRBD1. CDR3 length equals 16 residues. The germline CDR1 and CDR2 sequences are LNHDA and SQIVND (reference sequence). V lost 3 bases, J lost 0 bases, and 7 bases stayed unmatched. The CDR3 loop is CASSISMTGLNTEAFF. The CDR3 DNA follows: TGTGCCAGTAGTATCTCAATGACAGGGCTGAACACTGAAGCTTTCTTT.

The chain combines TRBV7-9 with TRBJ2-7; no firm D call. Germline CDR1 is SEHNR and CDR2 is FQNEAQ (reference sequence). The CDR3 runs to 13 residues. Trimming removed 6 bases at V and 2 bases at J, with 11 bases between. In DNA, the CDR3 is TGTGCCAGCAGATTTGAAGAACCCTACGAGCAGTACTTC. It is translated as CASRFEEPYEQYF.

The V and J genes are TRBV7-2 and TRBJ1-3, with 10 positions matching TRBD1. V shed 2 bases, J shed 8 bases, and the junction held 9 bases outside the gene matches. Germline CDR1 SGHTA, CDR2 FQGNSA. This CDR3 region has 16 residues. In DNA form, the CDR3 reads TGTGCCAGCAGCTTAAGTATCGGGACAGGGGTATACACCATATATTTT. The encoded protein is CASSLSIGTGVYTIYF.

This sequence joins TRBV5-4 and TRBJ2-1; 12 positions match TRBD2. V shed 4 bases and J 4 bases; nucleotides not matched to a gene: 6. Germline lookup yields CDR1 SGHNT and CDR2 YYREEE (reference sequence). This CDR3 has 16 amino acids. The CDR3 spells CASSRDLAGGYNEQFF. The CDR3 DNA follows: TGTGCCAGCAGCCGAGACCTAGCGGGAGGGTACAATGAGCAGTTCTTC.